The 23 T cell receptor beta chains reported below all come from one sample, sequenced in a study of blood T cell repertoires in COVID-19. The assay was immunoSEQ multiplex PCR, and TCRdb's table has in-frame clones only and misses some. The sample holds some 260,000 clones; 85% to 90% are singletons and the top ten take over 1.2%. Sample: peripheral blood. Receptor source: an elderly man with acute or convalescent COVID-19.

The chain is built from TRBV7-2 and TRBJ1-1; D uncertain. The CDR3 extends over 13 amino acids. The germline gives CDR1 SGHTA, CDR2 FQGNSA. Trimming left V 4 bases short and J 7 bases short, with 13 bases between. In nucleotides, the CDR3 is TGTGCCAGCAGCTACCAGCGTGTCGGTGAAGCTTTCTTT. Protein product: CASSYQRVGEAFF. The full variable domain, in which reference TRBV7-2 and TRBJ1-1 provide the parts outside the CDR3, is GAGVSQSPSNKVTEKGKDVELRCDPISGHTALYWYRQSLGQGLEFLIYFQGNSAPDKSGLPSDRFSAERTGGSVSTLTIQRTQQEDSAVYLCASSYQRVGEAFFGQGTRLTVV.

CDR3 DNA: TGCAGCGTCCCGTCCGGGACAGGGCTCTACAATGAGCAGTTCTTC. Amino acids: CSVPSGTGLYNEQFF. The rearrangement links TRBV29-1 to TRBJ2-1, with 9 bases aligning to TRBD1. The V segment lost 6 bases and the J segment 3 bases; nucleotides outside the gene matches: 9. Germline lookup yields CDR1 SQVTM and CDR2 ANQGSEA. This CDR3 has 15 amino acids.

In this sample, this clone turned up a few times. The V call is TRBV28, the J call TRBJ2-5; D not certain. Between the trimmed V and J ends, which lost 8 bases and 1 base, there was a span of 11 bases. The CDR3 runs 13 residues. The germline gives CDR1 MDHEN, CDR2 SYDVKM. Here the CDR3 reads CASARPFQETQYF. As DNA, the CDR3 is TGTGCCAGCGCGCGGCCCTTCCAAGAGACCCAGTACTTC.

V gene TRBV6-6 combines with J gene TRBJ1-1, with TRBD1 as a possible D gene (6 bases). Trimming removed 5 bases from V and 7 bases from J, with 17 bases in between. Germline V gives CDR1 MNHNY, CDR2 SVGAGI (reference sequence). The CDR3 has 14 residues. The CDR3 nucleotides read TGTGCCAGCAGTCGCAGGGGAGGGACTGTTGAAGCTTTCTTT. Translated, it gives CASSRRGGTVEAFF.

This chain joins TRBV6-5 and TRBJ2-1; no firm D call. This CDR3 has 14 residues. The V end was cut by 5 bases, the J end by 3 bases, with 11 bases between. Germline loops: CDR1 MNHEY, CDR2 SVGAGI. This chain's CDR3 is CASSLKRGYNEQFF. The CDR3 coding sequence is TGTGCCAGCAGTCTAAAGAGAGGCTACAATGAGCAGTTCTTC.

The V gene is TRBV11-2, the J gene TRBJ2-3, with 9 bases matching TRBD2. The germline gives CDR1 SGHAT, CDR2 FQNNGV. J gave up 8 bases and V 1 base, and 10 bases lay outside the gene matches. The CDR3 has 16 residues. The chain's CDR3 is CASSLGGGRGASTQYF. CDR3 bases: TGTGCCAGCAGCTTAGGAGGCGGGAGGGGGGCTAGTACGCAGTATTTT.

This chain uses TRBV23-1 with TRBJ1-4; 7 nucleotides align to TRBD1. TRBV23-1 qualifies as an ORF whose function is uncertain. The J segment lost 5 bases and the V segment lost 3 bases, leaving 9 bases of the junction unmatched. The CDR3 length is 16 residues. The CDR3 spells CASSHPEGGRNEKLFF. CDR3 nucleotide sequence: TGCGCCAGCAGTCATCCTGAAGGGGGCAGGAATGAAAAACTGTTTTTT.

This chain joins TRBV7-8 and TRBJ2-7; D remains ambiguous. In germline, CDR1 is SGHVS, CDR2 FQNEAQ. V was trimmed by 5 bases and J by 3 bases, leaving 8 bases between them. The CDR3 has 12 residues. The CDR3 nucleotides are TGTGCCAGCAGCCTACAGTACTACGAGCAGTACTTC. This encodes CASSLQYYEQYF.

The rearrangement links TRBV11-2 to TRBJ1-2, with D tentatively TRBD1 (6 bases). Trimming cost V 5 bases and J 2 bases, with 9 bases left between them. From germline, CDR1 is SGHAT and CDR2 FQNNGV. This CDR3 spans 13 amino acids. The CDR3 DNA reads TGTGCCAGCAGCCAAGGACAGAACTATGGCTACACCTTC. Encoded protein: CASSQGQNYGYTF.

This clone was seen a single time. The chain recombines TRBV6-2 or TRBV6-3 with TRBJ2-1; the match to TRBD1 covers 10 bases. The CDR3 consists of 15 residues. J gave up 4 bases and V 4 bases, and 4 bases lay outside the gene matches. Germline values: CDR1 MNHEY, CDR2 SVGEGT. CDR3 region: CASSSDRGLYNEQFF. DNA for the CDR3: TGTGCCAGCAGTTCAGACAGGGGGCTATACAATGAGCAGTTCTTC.

As to this clone: This CDR3 is also generated by other DNA sequences in the sample. The chain joins TRBV19 to TRBJ2-1; 8 nucleotides match TRBD2. From germline, CDR1 is LNHDA and CDR2 SQIVND (reference sequence). Trimming removed 5 bases from V and 0 bases from J; junction bases left unmatched: 3. This CDR3 has 15 amino acids. Here the CDR3 reads CASSRSGGSYNEQFF. DNA of the CDR3: TGTGCCAGTAGTCGCAGCGGGGGCTCCTACAATGAGCAGTTCTTC.

Comments on this clone: The junction departs from germline at one end; a sequencing error may be responsible. J is TRBJ2-7 and V is TRBV6-1; 8 bases align to TRBD1. Germline-derived CDR1 and CDR2 are MNHNS and SASEGT. The CDR3 sequence is 16 residues long. The CDR3 region has the DNA TGTGCCAGCAGTGAATTCTCGGGACAGGAGGTCCCCCTACGAAGCTTC. Residues: CASSEFSGQEVPLRSF.

This clone was observed once. The V and J genes are TRBV19 and TRBJ2-7; TRBD2 matches at 10 bases. V trimming: 1 base; J trimming: 4 bases; junction bases outside the gene matches: 4. Germline V gene sequence: CDR1 LNHDA, CDR2 SQIVND (reference sequence). This CDR3 spans 15 amino acids. The CDR3 coding sequence is TGTGCCAGTAGTATAGCTAGCGGGAGAGGGTACGAGCAGTACTTC. Translation gives CASSIASGRGYEQYF.

This clone appeared once. J is TRBJ1-4 and V is TRBV5-5; no clear D. Looked up from germline, CDR1 is SGHKS and CDR2 is YYEKEE (reference sequence). V was clipped by 2 bases and J by 3 bases, with 11 bases between them. The CDR3 has 15 residues. CDR3 sequence (DNA): TGTGCCAGCAGCTTACCCCCGAGGGCTAATGAAAAACTGTTTTTT. This translates into CASSLPPRANEKLFF.

The chain is built from TRBV7-2 and TRBJ1-5, with D possibly TRBD1 on 5 matching bases. Germline CDR1 and CDR2: SGHTA and FQGNSA. The CDR3 contains 19 residues. Trimming removed 0 bases at V and 2 bases at J, with 20 bases between. The CDR3 protein is CASSLADSGGTGGNQPQHF. In DNA form, the CDR3 reads TGTGCCAGCAGCTTAGCTGATAGCGGGGGTACAGGCGGCAATCAGCCCCAGCATTTT.

The chain joins TRBV25-1 to TRBJ1-4; 8 nucleotides align to TRBD1. The trim removed 2 bases at V and 4 bases at J, leaving 3 bases unmatched. The CDR3 length is 15 residues. Germline V gene sequence: CDR1 MGHDK, CDR2 SYGVNS. CDR3 residues: CASSEPGQGNEKLFF. CDR3 coding DNA: TGTGCCAGCAGTGAACCCGGACAGGGTAATGAAAAACTGTTTTTT.

The CDR3 DNA sequence: TGTGCCAGCAGTGAAGCGGACAGGACACCCTACGAGCAGTACTTC. As protein: CASSEADRTPYEQYF. This chain links TRBV6-1 with TRBJ2-7, with 7 nucleotides matching TRBD1. With V trimmed by 0 bases and J by 2 bases, 4 bases remained unmatched. Germline-derived CDR1 and CDR2 are MNHNS and SASEGT. The CDR3 totals 15 residues.

This rearrangement joins TRBV19 to TRBJ1-1; 7 nucleotides match TRBD1. The length of the CDR3 is 14 residues. Trimming removed 3 bases from V and 0 bases from J; junction bases left unmatched: 1. CDR1 is LNHDA and CDR2 is SQIVND in the germline V gene (reference sequence). The CDR3 sequence is CASSMGQLNTEAFF. CDR3 nucleotides: TGTGCCAGTAGTATGGGACAGCTGAACACTGAAGCTTTCTTT.

This sequence joins TRBV28 and TRBJ2-1, with a weak D call TRBD1 (5 bases). The CDR3 is 15 residues long. Trimming stripped 6 bases from V and 4 bases from J, with 16 bases between. Germline V gene sequence: CDR1 MDHEN, CDR2 SYDVKM. CDR3 sequence reads: CASSLIQAGYNEQFF. DNA of the CDR3: TGTGCCAGCAGCCTCATACAGGCCGGGTACAATGAGCAGTTCTTC. Supplemented by reference TRBV28 and TRBJ2-1, the full variable domain reads DVKVTQSSRYLVKRTGEKVFLECVQDMDHENMFWYRQDPGLGLRLIYFSYDVKMKEKGDIPEGYSVSREKKERFSLILESASTNQTSMYLCASSLIQAGYNEQFFGPGTRLTVL.

V and J are TRBV11-3 and TRBJ2-1, with 8 nucleotides matching TRBD2. Germline trimming cut 2 bases from V and 5 bases from J; bases unmatched to any gene: 5. The CDR3 length is 15 residues. Germline V lookup: CDR1 SGHNT, CDR2 YENEEA. The CDR3 bases are TGTGCCAGCAGCTTAATGGCGGGGGGAAACAATGAGCAGTTCTTC. Amino acids: CASSLMAGGNNEQFF.

The V call is TRBV5-5, the J call TRBJ2-2; no firm D call. Looked up from germline, CDR1 is SGHKS and CDR2 is YYEKEE (reference sequence). Trimming left V 2 bases short and J 3 bases short, with 5 bases between. The CDR3 length is 13 residues. The CDR3: CASSFSYTGELFF. DNA of the CDR3: TGTGCCAGCAGCTTTAGTTACACCGGGGAGCTGTTTTTT.

V and J are TRBV29-1 and TRBJ1-3; D is possibly TRBD1 (5 bases). CDR1 is SQVTM, CDR2 ANQGSEA, per germline. The length of the CDR3 is 13 residues. Deletions cut 6 bases from V and 1 base from J, with 10 bases between. CDR3 loop: CSVFTGSGNTIYF. The CDR3 nucleotides are TGCAGCGTCTTCACAGGTTCTGGAAACACCATATATTTT. The whole variable domain, remainder taken from reference TRBV29-1 and TRBJ1-3, is SAVISQKPSRDICQRGTSLTIQCQVDSQVTMMFWYRQQPGQSLTLIATANQGSEATYESGFVIDKFPISRPNLTFSTLTVSNMSPEDSSIYLCSVFTGSGNTIYFGEGSWLTVV.

This chain joins TRBV7-2 and TRBJ1-3, with TRBD1 matching 8 bases. Unmatched junction bases numbered 9, after V lost 2 bases and J lost 0 bases. The CDR3 extends over 18 amino acids. The V gene's germline CDR1 is SGHTA and CDR2 FQGNSA. The CDR3 loop is CASSLIGAQGGSGNTIYF. Here the CDR3 DNA reads TGTGCCAGCAGCTTAATCGGAGCACAGGGGGGCTCTGGAAACACCATATATTTT.